This T cell receptor beta chain is drawn from a study of T-cell reconstitution after alpha-beta-depleted transplantation in children. This clonotype has a count of ten or more. TCRbeta library preparation incorporated unique molecular identifiers. TCRdb reprocessed the PCR reads with MiXCR, giving one entry per CDR3 protein. This repertoire shows approximately 91,000 distinct CDR3 sequences, approximately 8.4% found once; its top ten account for roughly 6.9%. Source: PBMCs from the stem cell graft donor, taken from the stem cell graft. This receptor was taken from a human donor who donated a stem cell graft to a child with congenital amegakaryocytic thrombocytopenia.

CDR3 loop: CASSRGDRSSYEQYF. The CDR3 nucleotides are TGTGCCAGCAGCCGTGGGGACAGGAGCTCCTACGAGCAGTACTTC. J is TRBJ2-7 and V is TRBV12-3 or TRBV12-4; 8 bases align to TRBD1. The junction had 7 bases not matched to a gene; V was cut back by 6 bases and J by 0 bases. CDR3 length: 15 residues.